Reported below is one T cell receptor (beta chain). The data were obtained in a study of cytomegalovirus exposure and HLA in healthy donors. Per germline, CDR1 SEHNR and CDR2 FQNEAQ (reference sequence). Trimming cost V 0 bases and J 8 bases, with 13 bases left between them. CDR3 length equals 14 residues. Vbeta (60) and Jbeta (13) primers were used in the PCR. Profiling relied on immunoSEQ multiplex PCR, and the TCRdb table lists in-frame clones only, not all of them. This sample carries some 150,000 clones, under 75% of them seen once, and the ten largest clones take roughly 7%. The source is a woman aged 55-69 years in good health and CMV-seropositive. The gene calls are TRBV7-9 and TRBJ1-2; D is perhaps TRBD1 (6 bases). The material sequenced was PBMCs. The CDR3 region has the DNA TGTGCCAGCAGCTTAGCGAGGGACAACCAGGGCTACACCTTC. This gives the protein CASSLARDNQGYTF. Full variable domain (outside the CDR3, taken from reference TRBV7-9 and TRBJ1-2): DTGVSQNPRHKITKRGQNVTFRCDPISEHNRLYWYRQTLGQGPEFLTYFQNEAQLEKSRLLSDRFSAERPKGSFSTLEIQRTEQGDSAMYLCASSLARDNQGYTFGSGTRLTVV.